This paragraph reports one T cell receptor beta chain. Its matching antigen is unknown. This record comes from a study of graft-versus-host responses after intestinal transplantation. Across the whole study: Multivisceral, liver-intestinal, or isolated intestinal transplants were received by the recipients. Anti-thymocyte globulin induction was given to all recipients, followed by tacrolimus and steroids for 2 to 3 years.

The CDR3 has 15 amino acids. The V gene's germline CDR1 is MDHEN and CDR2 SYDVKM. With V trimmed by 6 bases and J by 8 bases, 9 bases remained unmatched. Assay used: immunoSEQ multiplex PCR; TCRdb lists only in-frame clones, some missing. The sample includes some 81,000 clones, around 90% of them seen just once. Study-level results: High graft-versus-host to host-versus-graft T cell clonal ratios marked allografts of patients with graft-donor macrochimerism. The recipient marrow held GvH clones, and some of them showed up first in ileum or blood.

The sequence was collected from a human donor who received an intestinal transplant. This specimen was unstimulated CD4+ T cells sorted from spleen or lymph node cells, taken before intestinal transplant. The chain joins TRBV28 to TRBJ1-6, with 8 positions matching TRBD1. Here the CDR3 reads CASSKGQGVDSPLHF. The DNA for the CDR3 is TGTGCCAGCAGCAAAGGACAGGGTGTTGATTCACCCCTCCACTTT.